The rows below give T cell receptor beta chains drawn from one sample of a study of resident and recirculating memory T cells in vitiligo. Generated by immunoSEQ multiplex PCR, the TCRdb table keeps only in-frame clones and is missing some. Of approximately 69,000 clones in the sample, more than 85% were seen once. What was sequenced was blood. These receptor sequences come from a male donor with vitiligo. Each CDR3 is given with its conserved first and last residue. The D gene is left open where the match is weak. Clone size is not always given. Where it is, it says once, few, many or a class for expanded clones.

j_call v_call clone_size d_call cdr3_nt cdr3_aa
TRBJ1-1 TRBV9 few TRBD1 TGTGCCAGCAGCCGACAGGGGAACCTTGAAGCTTTCTTT CASSRQGNLEAFF
TRBJ2-7 TRBV7-2 NA TRBD2 TGTGCCAGCAGCTTGGGCGGGAGCAGCTCCTACGAGCAGTACTTC CASSLGGSSSYEQYF
TRBJ1-4 TRBV19 few TRBD1 TGTGCCAGTAGGAGGACGGGACAGGGGGGTGAAAAACTGTTTTTT CASRRTGQGGEKLFF
TRBJ2-1 TRBV5-1 once TRBD2 TGCGCCAGCAGCCGCGAGGGACTAGCCCTCGGTGAGCAGTTCTTC CASSREGLALGEQFF
TRBJ2-3 TRBV4-3 NA NA TGCGCCAGCAGCCAAGATTTGGAGAACGCAAAGCCGTATTTT CASSQDLENAKPYF
TRBJ2-7 TRBV18 NA TRBD1 TGTGCCAGCTCGACCACCTTGGCAGGGGGTGACTACGAGCAGTACTTC CASSTTLAGGDYEQYF
TRBJ1-2 TRBV2 NA TRBD1 TGTGCCAGCAGCCTAAGAGGACAGGGGGCGTATGGCTACACCTTC CASSLRGQGAYGYTF
TRBJ2-7 TRBV7-3 NA TRBD1 TGTGCCAGCAGCCCGGGGACAGGGGGTTACGAGCAGTACTTC CASSPGTGGYEQYF
TRBJ1-4 TRBV5-6 NA NA TGTGCCAGCAGCTTGGCCGTCTCAGGGCTTGGTGAAAAACTGTTTTTT CASSLAVSGLGEKLFF
TRBJ2-2 TRBV5-6 once TRBD1 TGTGCCAGCGGCCTGGGACAGGGCTCAGGAGGGGAGCTGTTTTTT CASGLGQGSGGELFF
TRBJ2-2 TRBV19 NA TRBD1 TGTGCCAGTAGGAGGGACAGGACTACCGGGGAGCTGTTTTTT CASRRDRTTGELFF
TRBJ2-7 TRBV5-8 NA TRBD2 TGTGCCAGCAGCTACCTAGCGGACGAGCAGTACTTC CASSYLADEQYF
TRBJ2-1 TRBV7-2 NA TRBD1 TGTGCCAGCAGTCATACCAGACAGGGTCGGGGCCGTGAGCAGTTCTTC CASSHTRQGRGREQFF
TRBJ1-1 TRBV9 NA NA TGTGCCAGCAGCGTAGATATAGGGGCAGGGGACACTGAAGCTTTCTTT CASSVDIGAGDTEAFF
TRBJ2-2 TRBV7-3 NA TRBD1 TGTGCCAGCAGCTGGACAGGGGGCGGGGACACCGGGGAGCTGTTTTTT CASSWTGGGDTGELFF
TRBJ2-7 TRBV27 NA TRBD1 TGTGCCAGCAGCGCCCCCGGGACAGGAACCTACGAGCAGTACTTC CASSAPGTGTYEQYF
TRBJ1-5 TRBV7-2 NA NA TGTGCCAGCAGCCCAACATACAATCAGCCCCAGCATTTT CASSPTYNQPQHF
TRBJ1-5 TRBV5-6 NA NA TGTGCCAGCAGCTTGCTTGGGGGAGGTAGCAATCAGCCCCAGCATTTT CASSLLGGGSNQPQHF
TRBJ1-4 TRBV5-4 NA TRBD1 TGTGCCAGCAGCTTAGCGGGACAGGGGGATGAAAAACTGTTTTTT CASSLAGQGDEKLFF
TRBJ1-1 TRBV19 NA TRBD1 TGTGCCAGTAATACGGGACAGGGGGTGAACACTGAAGCTTTCTTT CASNTGQGVNTEAFF
TRBJ2-2 TRBV7-9 NA NA TGTGCCAGCAGGTCCGGCGGGGGAGGGGGATACACCGGGGAGCTGTTTTTT CASRSGGGGGYTGELFF
TRBJ1-4 TRBV11-2 NA NA TGTGCCAGCAGCTTAGTCGGGGAAAAACTGTTTTTT CASSLVGEKLFF